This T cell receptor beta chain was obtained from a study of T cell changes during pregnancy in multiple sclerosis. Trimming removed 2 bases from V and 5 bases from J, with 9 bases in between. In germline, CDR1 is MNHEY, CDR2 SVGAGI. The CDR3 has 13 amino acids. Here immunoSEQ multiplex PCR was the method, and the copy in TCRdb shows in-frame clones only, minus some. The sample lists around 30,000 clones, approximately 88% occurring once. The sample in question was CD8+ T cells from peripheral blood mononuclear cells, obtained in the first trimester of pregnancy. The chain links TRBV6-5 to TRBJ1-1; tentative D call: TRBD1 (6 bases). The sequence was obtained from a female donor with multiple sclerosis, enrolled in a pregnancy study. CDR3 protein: CASSYTQGTEAFF. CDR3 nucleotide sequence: TGTGCCAGCAGTTACACTCAGGGGACTGAAGCTTTCTTT.